The 7 T cell receptor beta chains in this list originate from one sample, sequenced in a study of blood T cell repertoires in COVID-19. Sequencing was performed with immunoSEQ multiplex PCR; in TCRdb, only in-frame clones are kept and a portion is missing. The profile covers 240,000 or so clones, with around 85% appearing a single time and 2.5% to 3.5% taken by the ten largest. The material sequenced was PBMCs or T cells enriched from blood (not recorded which). Receptors originate from a woman between 40 and 55 years old with acute COVID-19.

V is TRBV7-9 and J is TRBJ2-7; weak D call: TRBD1 (6 bases). This CDR3 is built from 13 residues. The V gene lost 5 bases and the J gene lost 2 bases, with 10 bases spanning the gap. In germline, CDR1 is SEHNR, CDR2 FQNEAQ (reference sequence). The CDR3 bases are TGTGCCAGCAGCCAGACAGGTGCCTACGAGCAGTACTTC. Protein: CASSQTGAYEQYF.

The V gene is TRBV3-1 (or the pseudogene TRBV3-2), the J gene TRBJ1-4; 7 bases fit TRBD1. This CDR3 has 12 amino acids. Germline V gene data show CDR1 as LGHDT and CDR2 as YNNKEL (reference sequence). After removal of 2 bases from V and 15 bases from J, the junction contained 6 bases not matched to a gene. In DNA form, the CDR3 reads TGTGCCAGCAGCCAATCCGGGACAGTATTGTTTTTT. It translates to CASSQSGTVLFF.

The chain combines TRBV18 with TRBJ2-1; 7 bases map to TRBD2. Trimming at V came to 3 bases and at J to 9 bases, leaving 11 bases not matched to a gene. In germline, CDR1 is KGHSH, CDR2 LQKENI. The CDR3 totals 15 residues. The CDR3 protein is CASSPRREGLGEQFF. DNA of the CDR3: TGTGCCAGCTCACCCCGAAGGGAGGGTCTGGGTGAGCAGTTCTTC.

The V and J genes are TRBV30 and TRBJ1-3; possible D gene TRBD1, 5 bases. In germline, CDR1 is GTSNPN, CDR2 SVGIG (reference sequence). This CDR3 is 15 amino acids long. The ends were cut back, 2 bases at V and 8 bases at J, with 19 bases in the middle. The CDR3 protein is CAWSIGADLQDTIYF. In nucleotides, the CDR3 is TGTGCCTGGAGTATTGGGGCCGACCTTCAGGACACCATATATTTT. Drawing the rest from reference TRBV30 and TRBJ1-3, the complete variable domain is SQTIHQWPATLVQPVGSPLSLECTVEGTSNPNLYWYRQAAGRGLQLLFYSVGIGQISSEVPQNLSASRPQDRQFILSSKKLLLSDSGFYLCAWSIGADLQDTIYFGEGSWLTVV.

The chain is built from TRBV6-5 and TRBJ1-1, with a possible D match to TRBD1 (5 bases). The CDR3 spans 14 residues. V lost 6 bases to trimming and J lost 2 bases, with 13 bases between them. CDR1 MNHEY and CDR2 SVGAGI come from the germline V gene. CDR3 DNA: TGTGCCAGCAGCCCCCCGACAGCAAACACTGAAGCTTTCTTT. The encoded protein is CASSPPTANTEAFF.

V usage is TRBV27 and J usage is TRBJ1-2; D may be TRBD1 (5 bases). Germline values: CDR1 MNHEY, CDR2 SMNVEV (reference sequence). The CDR3 runs to 19 residues. Trimming removed 1 base from V and 2 bases from J, with 23 bases in between. In nucleotides, the CDR3 is TGTGCCAGCAGTTTATATGTCCTTGGGGCAGCCCAAAGAAACTATGGCTACACCTTC. Translated, it gives CASSLYVLGAAQRNYGYTF.

The chain links TRBV15 to TRBJ2-2; TRBD1 might be the D (8 bases). The germline V gene encodes CDR1 LNHNV and CDR2 YYDKDF (reference sequence). V lost 6 bases to trimming and J lost 6 bases, with 29 bases between them. The CDR3 runs 19 residues. The DNA for the CDR3 is TGTGCCACCAGTAGCGGACAGGGAGAGGCGGGAGTAAGGGCCGGGGAGCTGTTTTTT. Translating gives CATSSGQGEAGVRAGELFF.